A selection of T cell receptor beta chains follows, all from one sample in a study of blood T cell repertoires in COVID-19. Produced via immunoSEQ multiplex PCR; TCRdb's table is partial and in-frame only. The sample has approximately 70,000 clones, roughly 87% seen once; the top ten hold roughly 6.1%. The material sequenced was peripheral blood. The receptors originated from a woman aged 45-65 years with acute or convalescent COVID-19. Both conserved end residues are part of each CDR3. The D gene is left open where the match is weak. The size entry is marked missing in some rows and otherwise reads once, few, many or a size class.

abundance | j_gene | v_gene | d_gene | CDR3aa | CDR3nt
NA | TRBJ2-1 | TRBV4-3 | NA | CASSQGYGGGIYNEQFF | TGCGCCAGCAGCCAAGGTTATGGCGGAGGCATCTACAATGAGCAGTTCTTC
once | TRBJ2-7 | TRBV7-3 | NA | CASSLFGGNSYEQYF | TGTGCCAGCAGCTTATTCGGCGGGAACTCCTACGAGCAGTACTTC
once | TRBJ1-2 | TRBV4-1 | TRBD1 | CASSQVGTAAGYTF | TGCGCCAGCAGCCAAGTTGGGACAGCGGCTGGCTACACCTTC
NA | TRBJ1-5 | TRBV24-1 | TRBD1 | CATSDPGTGVNQPQHF | TGTGCCACCAGTGACCCCGGGACAGGGGTTAATCAGCCCCAGCATTTT
NA | TRBJ2-3 | TRBV3-1/TRBV3-2 | NA | CASSQDPLLSTDTQYF | TGTGCCAGCAGCCAAGACCCGCTTCTAAGTACAGATACGCAGTATTTT
NA | TRBJ2-3 | TRBV5-1 | NA | CASSPLRGTDTQYF | TGCGCCAGCAGCCCTCTTCGGGGGACAGATACGCAGTATTTT
NA | TRBJ1-1 | TRBV3-1/TRBV3-2 | NA | CASSQSTGWRTEAFF | TGTGCCAGCAGCCAAAGTACAGGGTGGCGCACTGAAGCTTTCTTT
NA | TRBJ1-2 | TRBV28 | NA | CASSYYREDGYTF | TGTGCCAGCAGTTACTACAGGGAAGATGGCTACACCTTC
once | TRBJ2-7 | TRBV27 | TRBD2 | CASSLSLGLAGTSRHEQYF | TGTGCCAGCAGTTTATCCTTGGGACTAGCGGGGACCAGTAGGCACGAGCAGTACTTC
NA | TRBJ2-5 | TRBV9 | TRBD2 | CASSVSSGVQETQYF | TGTGCCAGCAGCGTGTCTAGCGGGGTCCAAGAGACCCAGTACTTC
NA | TRBJ1-1 | TRBV5-4 | NA | CASSLDGGTEAFF | TGTGCCAGCAGCTTGGACGGGGGCACTGAAGCTTTCTTT
NA | TRBJ1-4 | TRBV6-5 | NA | CASSYSATNEKLFF | TGTGCCAGCAGTTACAGCGCAACTAATGAAAAACTGTTTTTT
once | TRBJ2-1 | TRBV4-1 | TRBD2 | CASSQAGGRSSYNEQFF | TGCGCCAGCAGCCAAGCGGGGGGGCGGAGCTCCTACAATGAGCAGTTCTTC
NA | TRBJ2-2 | TRBV12-3/TRBV12-4 | NA | CASSPNTGELFF | TGTGCCAGCAGTCCTAACACCGGGGAGCTGTTTTTT
NA | TRBJ2-2 | TRBV29-1 | NA | CSVEDQTGELFF | TGCAGCGTTGAAGATCAAACCGGGGAGCTGTTTTTT
NA | TRBJ2-5 | TRBV7-6 | NA | CASSLTARRGGETQYF | TGTGCCAGCAGCTTAACGGCTAGGCGGGGCGGAGAGACCCAGTACTTC
NA | TRBJ1-1 | TRBV2 | NA | CASSEAQGFLEAFF | TGTGCCAGCAGTGAAGCGCAGGGGTTCCTTGAAGCTTTCTTT
NA | TRBJ1-2 | TRBV14 | NA | CASSTGLGFLANYGYTF | TGTGCCAGCAGCACGGGACTCGGATTCTTAGCTAACTATGGCTACACCTTC
NA | TRBJ1-2 | TRBV12-3/TRBV12-4 | TRBD1 | CASRDRDNGYTF | TGTGCCAGCAGGGACAGGGATAATGGCTACACCTTC
NA | TRBJ1-2 | TRBV29-1 | NA | CSVEDGGGDYGYTF | TGCAGCGTTGAAGATGGGGGGGGTGACTATGGCTACACCTTC
NA | TRBJ2-1 | TRBV4-1 | NA | CASSQDRQGRNNEQFF | TGCGCCAGCAGCCAAGATAGGCAGGGCCGGAACAATGAGCAGTTCTTC
NA | TRBJ1-4 | TRBV2 | TRBD1 | CASSARPGTGYEKLFF | TGTGCCAGCAGTGCCCGACCGGGGACAGGGTATGAAAAACTGTTTTTT
NA | TRBJ2-2 | TRBV9 | NA | CASSVDEVRQTITGELFF | TGTGCCAGCAGCGTAGACGAGGTTAGGCAAACAATCACCGGGGAGCTGTTTTTT
NA | TRBJ2-1 | TRBV9 | TRBD2 | CASSPSGSNEQFF | TGTGCCAGCAGTCCAAGCGGGAGCAATGAGCAGTTCTTC
NA | TRBJ2-7 | TRBV28 | TRBD2 | CASSHLPSGGTYEQYF | TGTGCCAGCAGCCACCTCCCTAGCGGAGGAACCTACGAGCAGTACTTC
NA | TRBJ2-2 | TRBV6-2/TRBV6-3 | NA | CASSYQLVSGELFF | TGTGCCAGCAGTTACCAACTAGTGAGCGGGGAGCTGTTTTTT
NA | TRBJ1-6 | TRBV30 | NA | CASSSSYNSPLHF | TGTGCCTCGTCCAGCTCCTATAATTCACCCCTCCACTTT
NA | TRBJ1-2 | TRBV2 | TRBD1 | CASSMGTGDYGYTF | TGTGCCAGCAGTATGGGGACAGGGGACTATGGCTACACCTTC
NA | TRBJ1-1 | TRBV5-4 | NA | CASSLKTRSNTEAFF | TGTGCCAGCAGCTTAAAAACAAGGAGCAACACTGAAGCTTTCTTT
NA | TRBJ2-2 | TRBV2 | NA | CASSPDTGELFF | TGTGCCAGCAGTCCAGACACCGGGGAGCTGTTTTTT
NA | TRBJ1-1 | TRBV30 | NA | CAWSRGSEAFF | TGTGCCTGGAGTCGGGGTTCAGAAGCTTTCTTT
NA | TRBJ1-5 | TRBV19 | NA | CASSINGNQPQHF | TGTGCCAGTAGTATAAACGGGAATCAGCCCCAGCATTTT
NA | TRBJ1-5 | TRBV7-9 | NA | CASSSTDSNQPQHF | TGTGCCAGCAGCTCCACAGATAGCAATCAGCCCCAGCATTTT
NA | TRBJ1-4 | TRBV5-1 | TRBD1 | CASSRTGSGEKLFF | TGCGCCAGCAGTCGGACAGGATCAGGGGAAAAACTGTTTTTT
NA | TRBJ2-1 | TRBV11-2 | NA | CASSLQGRIGDNEQFF | TGTGCCAGCAGTCTACAGGGACGGATTGGGGACAATGAGCAGTTCTTC
NA | TRBJ2-7 | TRBV28 | NA | CASRPSSYEQYF | TGTGCCAGCAGGCCATCCAGTTACGAGCAGTACTTC
once | TRBJ1-5 | TRBV18 | NA | CASSLGQTADQPQHF | TGTGCCAGCTCACTGGGGCAGACTGCTGATCAGCCCCAGCATTTT
NA | TRBJ1-1 | TRBV6-5 | NA | CASRGRQLTEAFF | TGTGCCAGCAGAGGCCGACAGCTCACTGAAGCTTTCTTT